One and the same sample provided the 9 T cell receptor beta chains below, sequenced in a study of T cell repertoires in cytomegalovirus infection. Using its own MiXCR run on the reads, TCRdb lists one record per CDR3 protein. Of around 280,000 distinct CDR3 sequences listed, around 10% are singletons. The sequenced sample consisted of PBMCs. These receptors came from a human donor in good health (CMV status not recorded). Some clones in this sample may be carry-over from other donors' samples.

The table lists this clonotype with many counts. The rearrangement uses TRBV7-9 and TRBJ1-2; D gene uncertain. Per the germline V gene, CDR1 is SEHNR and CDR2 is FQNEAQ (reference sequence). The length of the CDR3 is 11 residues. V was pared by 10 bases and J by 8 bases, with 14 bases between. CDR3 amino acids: CAIRLSQGYTF. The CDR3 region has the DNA TGTGCCATTCGGCTTTCCCAAGGCTACACCTTC. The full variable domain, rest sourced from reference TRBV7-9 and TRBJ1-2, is DTGVSQNPRHKITKRGQNVTFRCDPISEHNRLYWYRQTLGQGPEFLTYFQNEAQLEKSRLLSDRFSAERPKGSFSTLEIQRTEQGDSAMYLCAIRLSQGYTFGSGTRLTVV.

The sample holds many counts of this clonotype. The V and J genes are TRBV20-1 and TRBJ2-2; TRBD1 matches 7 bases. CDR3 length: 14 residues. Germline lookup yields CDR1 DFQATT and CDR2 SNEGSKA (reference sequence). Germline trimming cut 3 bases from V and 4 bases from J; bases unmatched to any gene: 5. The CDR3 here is CSASKQGFTGELFF. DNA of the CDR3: TGCAGTGCTAGTAAACAGGGGTTCACCGGGGAGCTGTTTTTT.

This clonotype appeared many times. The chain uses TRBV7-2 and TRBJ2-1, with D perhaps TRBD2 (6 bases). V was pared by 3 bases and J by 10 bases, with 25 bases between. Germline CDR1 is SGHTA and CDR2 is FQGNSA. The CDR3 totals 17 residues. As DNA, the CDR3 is TGTGCCAGCAGCTTTACCGGGGGAGGTGCGGCGGTAGGGGAGCAGTTCTTC. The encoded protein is CASSFTGGGAAVGEQFF.

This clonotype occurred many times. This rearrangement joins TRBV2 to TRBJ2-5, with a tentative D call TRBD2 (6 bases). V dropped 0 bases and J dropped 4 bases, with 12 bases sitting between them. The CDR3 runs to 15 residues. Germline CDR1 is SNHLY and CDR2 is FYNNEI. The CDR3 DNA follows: TGTGCCAGCAGTGAAGCCCAGTTGCGGGGAGAGACCCAGTACTTC. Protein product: CASSEAQLRGETQYF.

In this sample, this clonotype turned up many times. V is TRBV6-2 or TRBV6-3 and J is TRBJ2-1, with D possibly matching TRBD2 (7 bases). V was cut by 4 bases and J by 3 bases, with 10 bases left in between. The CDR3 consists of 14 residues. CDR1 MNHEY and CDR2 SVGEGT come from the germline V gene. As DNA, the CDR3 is TGTGCCAGCAGTTGGGGGGGCCTCTACAATGAGCAGTTCTTC. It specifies CASSWGGLYNEQFF.

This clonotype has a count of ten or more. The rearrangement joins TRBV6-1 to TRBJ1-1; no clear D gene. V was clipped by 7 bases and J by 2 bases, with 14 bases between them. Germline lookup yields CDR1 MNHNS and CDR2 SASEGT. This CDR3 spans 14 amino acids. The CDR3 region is CASTPALGNTEAFF. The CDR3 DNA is TGTGCCAGCACCCCCGCTTTGGGAAACACTGAAGCTTTCTTT.

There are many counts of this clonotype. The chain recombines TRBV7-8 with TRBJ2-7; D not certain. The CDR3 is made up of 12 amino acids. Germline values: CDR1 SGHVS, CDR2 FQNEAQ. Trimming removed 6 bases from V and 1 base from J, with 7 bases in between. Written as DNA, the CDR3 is TGTGCCAGCAGTGGGCCTTCCTACGAGCAGTACTTC. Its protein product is CASSGPSYEQYF.

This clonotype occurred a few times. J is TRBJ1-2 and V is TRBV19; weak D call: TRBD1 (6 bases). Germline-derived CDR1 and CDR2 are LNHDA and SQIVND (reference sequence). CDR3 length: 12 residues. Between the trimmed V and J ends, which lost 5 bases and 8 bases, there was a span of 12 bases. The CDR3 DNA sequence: TGTGCCAGTAGTGACGACGGACAGGGCTACACCTTC. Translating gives CASSDDGQGYTF.

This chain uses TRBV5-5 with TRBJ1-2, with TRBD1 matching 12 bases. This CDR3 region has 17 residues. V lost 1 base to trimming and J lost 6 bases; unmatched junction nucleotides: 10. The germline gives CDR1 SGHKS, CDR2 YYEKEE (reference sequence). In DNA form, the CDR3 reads TGTGCCAGCAGCTTGTCCGGGACAGGGGGCTACCCTAATGGCTACACCTTC. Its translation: CASSLSGTGGYPNGYTF. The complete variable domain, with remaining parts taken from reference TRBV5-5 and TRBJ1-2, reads DAGVTQSPTHLIKTRGQQVTLRCSPISGHKSVSWYQQVLGQGPQFIFQYYEKEERGRGNFPDRFSARQFPNYSSELNVNALLLGDSALYLCASSLSGTGGYPNGYTFGSGTRLTVV.